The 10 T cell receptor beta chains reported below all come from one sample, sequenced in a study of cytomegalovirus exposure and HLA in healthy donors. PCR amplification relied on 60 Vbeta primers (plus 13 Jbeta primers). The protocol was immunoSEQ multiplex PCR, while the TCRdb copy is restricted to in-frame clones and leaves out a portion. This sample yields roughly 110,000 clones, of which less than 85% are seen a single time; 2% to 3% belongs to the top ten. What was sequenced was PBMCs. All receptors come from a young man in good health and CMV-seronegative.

This CDR3 is CASSRDRATGELFF. CDR3 nucleotides: TGCGCCAGCAGCCGGGACAGGGCGACCGGGGAGCTGTTTTTT. The chain carries TRBV5-1 and TRBJ2-2, with 9 bases that match TRBD1. Looked up from germline, CDR1 is SGHRS and CDR2 is YFSETQ. This CDR3 contains 14 residues. V lost 4 bases and J lost 5; bases outside the gene matches: 3.

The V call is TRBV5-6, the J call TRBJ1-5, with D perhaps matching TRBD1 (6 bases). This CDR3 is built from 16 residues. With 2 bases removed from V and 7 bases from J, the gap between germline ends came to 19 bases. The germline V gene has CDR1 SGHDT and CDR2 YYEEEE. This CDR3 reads CASSFQLRGQGQPQHF. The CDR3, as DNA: TGTGCCAGCAGCTTCCAGCTAAGGGGACAAGGGCAGCCCCAGCATTTT.

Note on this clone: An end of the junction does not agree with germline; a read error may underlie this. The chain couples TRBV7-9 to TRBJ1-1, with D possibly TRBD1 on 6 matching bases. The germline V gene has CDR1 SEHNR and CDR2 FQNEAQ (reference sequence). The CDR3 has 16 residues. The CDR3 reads CSSSLGGVQGRGEAFF. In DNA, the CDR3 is TGTTCCAGCAGCTTAGGAGGAGTACAGGGCCGAGGTGAAGCTTTCTTT.

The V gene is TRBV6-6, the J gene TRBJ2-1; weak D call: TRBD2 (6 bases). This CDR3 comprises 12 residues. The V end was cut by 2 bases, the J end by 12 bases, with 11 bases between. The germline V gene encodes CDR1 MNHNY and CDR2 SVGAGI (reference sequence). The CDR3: CASSYAGIAQFF. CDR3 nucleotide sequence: TGTGCCAGCAGTTACGCGGGGATAGCGCAGTTCTTC.

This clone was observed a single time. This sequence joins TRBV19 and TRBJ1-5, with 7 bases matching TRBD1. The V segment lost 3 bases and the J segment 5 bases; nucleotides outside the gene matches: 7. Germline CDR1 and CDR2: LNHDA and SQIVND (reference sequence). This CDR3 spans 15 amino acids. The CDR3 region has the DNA TGTGCCAGTAGTATTTGGCAGGGGGTTTATCAGCCCCAGCATTTT. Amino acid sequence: CASSIWQGVYQPQHF.

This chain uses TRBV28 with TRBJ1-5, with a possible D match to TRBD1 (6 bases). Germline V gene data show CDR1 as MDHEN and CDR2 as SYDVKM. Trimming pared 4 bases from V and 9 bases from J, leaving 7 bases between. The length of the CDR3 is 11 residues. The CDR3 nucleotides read TGTGCCAGCAGTTCGGACAGGCCCCAGCATTTT. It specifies CASSSDRPQHF. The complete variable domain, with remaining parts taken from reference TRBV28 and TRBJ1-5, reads DVKVTQSSRYLVKRTGEKVFLECVQDMDHENMFWYRQDPGLGLRLIYFSYDVKMKEKGDIPEGYSVSREKKERFSLILESASTNQTSMYLCASSSDRPQHFGDGTRLSIL.

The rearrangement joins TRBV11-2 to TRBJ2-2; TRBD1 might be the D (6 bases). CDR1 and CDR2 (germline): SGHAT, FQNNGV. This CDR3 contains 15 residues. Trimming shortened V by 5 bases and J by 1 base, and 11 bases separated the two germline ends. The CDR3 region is CASSPRTENTGELFF. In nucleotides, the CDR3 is TGTGCCAGCAGCCCTCGGACAGAGAACACCGGGGAGCTGTTTTTT.

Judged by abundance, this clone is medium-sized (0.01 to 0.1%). In DNA, the CDR3 is TGTGCCAGCTTCTCCGAGCAGTACTTC. The encoded protein is CASFSEQYF. V gene TRBV6-5 combines with J gene TRBJ2-7, with D hard to call. V was clipped by 8 bases and J by 6 bases, with 5 bases between them. The CDR3 sequence is 9 residues long. Germline V gene data show CDR1 as MNHEY and CDR2 as SVGAGI.

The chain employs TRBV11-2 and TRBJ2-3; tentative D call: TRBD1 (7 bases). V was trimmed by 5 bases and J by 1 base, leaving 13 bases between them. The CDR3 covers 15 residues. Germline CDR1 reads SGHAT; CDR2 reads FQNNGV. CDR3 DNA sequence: TGTGCCAGCAGCCCCCCCAGGGGGGGCACAGATACGCAGTATTTT. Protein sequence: CASSPPRGGTDTQYF.

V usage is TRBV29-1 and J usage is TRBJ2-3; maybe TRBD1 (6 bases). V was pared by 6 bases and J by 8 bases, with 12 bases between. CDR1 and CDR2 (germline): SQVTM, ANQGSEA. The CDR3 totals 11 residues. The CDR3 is CSVEGEATQYF. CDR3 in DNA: TGCAGCGTCGAGGGGGAAGCTACGCAGTATTTT.